The 15 T cell receptor beta chains in this list originate from one sample, sequenced in a study of kidney transplant recipient with SARS-CoV-2 infection. Each CDR3 protein gets one entry after TCRdb re-called the reads with MiXCR. The table has 250,000 or so distinct CDR3 sequences, around 28% seen once; the top ten hold less than 8.5%. This sample comprised a blood sample, obtained at baseline and between days 110 and 120 from a kidney transplant recipient. These TCRs come from a male patient younger than 45 who had COVID-19 and was a kidney transplant recipient. The graft donor may be the source of some T cells.

As to this clonotype: This may be a read error: a much more frequent sequence differs by one nucleotide. The rearrangement uses TRBV6-2 or TRBV6-3 and TRBJ2-7; TRBD1 agrees at 8 bases. The V segment lost 4 bases and the J segment 4 bases; nucleotides outside the gene matches: 12. The CDR3 runs 16 residues. Germline-derived CDR1 and CDR2 are MNHEY and SVGEGT. Here the CDR3 reads CASSCSQRDRPYEQYF. The DNA of the CDR3 is TGTGCCAGCAGTTGCTCGCAACGGGACAGGCCTTACGAGCAGTACTTC.

This clonotype was found many times. The chain uses TRBV6-6 and TRBJ1-1; D call uncertain. Germline V gene data show CDR1 as MNHNY and CDR2 as SVGAGI (reference sequence). CDR3 length: 16 amino acids. V lost 2 bases, J lost 6 bases, and 19 bases lay in between. The DNA of the CDR3 is TGTGCCAGCAGTTACCCAGGATCCCTCACGGGCCCTGAAGCTTTCTTT. It encodes CASSYPGSLTGPEAFF.

This clonotype was picked up many times. This rearrangement joins TRBV7-9 to TRBJ2-7; the D gene is possibly TRBD1 (7 bases). Germline CDR1 and CDR2: SEHNR and FQNEAQ (reference sequence). This CDR3 is 15 amino acids long. V was shortened by 3 bases and J by 5 bases, with 17 bases between the two germline ends. The CDR3 DNA sequence: TGTGCCAGCAGCTTTGACAGGGCCGGGGAGGACGAGCAGTACGTC. Translating gives CASSFDRAGEDEQYV.

Concerning this clonotype: Since a much larger clone is just one base distant, this may be a read error. The chain is built from TRBV7-2 and TRBJ1-2; D remains ambiguous. This CDR3 has 14 amino acids. The V gene's germline CDR1 is SGHTA and CDR2 FQGNSA. CDR3: CANSSVPDLGGYTF. Here the CDR3 DNA reads TGTGCCAACAGCTCAGTTCCAGACTTGGGTGGCTACACCTTC.

This clonotype came up a few times. This chain connects TRBV29-1 to TRBJ2-3; D is ambiguous. Germline V gene sequence: CDR1 SQVTM, CDR2 ANQGSEA. CDR3 size: 14 residues. V lost 4 bases and J lost 0, with 11 bases in between. Here the CDR3 reads CSVVGSSSTDTQYF. DNA of the CDR3: TGCAGCGTTGTGGGCAGTTCTAGCACAGATACGCAGTATTTT.

This clonotype was observed a few times. The chain is built from TRBV7-8 and TRBJ1-2, with no clear D. The CDR3 totals 17 residues. Germline values: CDR1 SGHVS, CDR2 FQNEAQ. Trimming took 5 bases from V and 7 from J, leaving 26 bases between them. The CDR3 nucleotides are TGTGCCAGCAGCCGCAACGTGTTTACCCGAAAGACCTGTGGCTACACCTTC. Translation gives CASSRNVFTRKTCGYTF.

This clonotype occurred many times. This chain uses TRBV5-1 with TRBJ2-2; unclear D gene. CDR1 is SGHRS and CDR2 is YFSETQ in the germline V gene. The length of the CDR3 is 15 residues. Between the trimmed V and J ends, which lost 1 base and 4 bases, there was a span of 11 bases. In DNA form, the CDR3 reads TGCGCCAGCAGCTTGATGCCTAGTGGCACCGGGGAGCTGTTTTTT. It codes for CASSLMPSGTGELFF.

About this clonotype itself: A read error may explain this, as a much larger clone is one base away. The rearrangement uses TRBV12-3 or TRBV12-4 and TRBJ1-2, with D tentatively TRBD1 (6 bases). This CDR3 comprises 14 residues. V was cut by 8 bases and J by 8 bases, with 21 bases left in between. For the CDR3, the DNA is TGTGCCAGCGCCCCGGACAGTAAGAGTCGGGGCTACACCTTC. Amino acid sequence: CASAPDSKSRGYTF.

This clonotype was observed many times. This sequence joins TRBV9 and TRBJ1-2, with D unclear. Looked up from germline, CDR1 is SGDLS and CDR2 is YYNGEE. This CDR3 comprises 16 residues. Between the trimmed V and J ends, which lost 7 bases and 4 bases, there was a span of 23 bases. The CDR3 loop is CASSLQYSRKTYGYTF. In DNA form, the CDR3 reads TGTGCCAGCTCTCTACAGTACTCAAGAAAGACCTATGGCTACACCTTC.

This clonotype was seen ten or more times. The chain links TRBV7-3 to TRBJ2-2; D uncertain. The CDR3 runs to 12 residues. Germline lookup yields CDR1 SGHTA and CDR2 FQGTGA. Deletions cut 4 bases from V and 6 bases from J, with 6 bases between. CDR3 coding DNA: TGTGCCAGCAGCTCGAGCGCCGGGGAGCTGTTTTTT. Translating gives CASSSSAGELFF.

At least ten counts were recorded for this clonotype. This chain links TRBV20-1 with TRBJ2-7; 9 nucleotides match TRBD2. Germline loops: CDR1 DFQATT, CDR2 SNEGSKA (reference sequence). CDR3 length equals 14 residues. V lost 6 bases, J lost 0 bases, and 6 bases stayed unmatched. CDR3 amino acids: CSAKRLAVSYEQYF. In DNA, the CDR3 is TGCAGTGCGAAAAGACTAGCGGTCTCCTACGAGCAGTACTTC.

The chain is built from TRBV6-5 and TRBJ1-1, with 7 bases lining up with TRBD1. The germline gives CDR1 MNHEY, CDR2 SVGAGI. The CDR3 has 14 amino acids. The ends lost 5 bases at V and 0 bases at J; junction bases unmatched: 3. The CDR3 here is CASSTTGMNTEAFF. The DNA for the CDR3 is TGTGCCAGCAGTACGACAGGGATGAACACTGAAGCTTTCTTT.

In regard to this clonotype: A read error may be the cause here, since a much bigger clone is one base away. Since no conserved phenylalanine or tryptophan closes the CDR3, a read error is the likely cause. The CDR3 is CASSAPQGRQETQYL. Written as DNA, the CDR3 is TGTGCCAGCAGTGCCCCACAGGGCCGCCAAGAGACCCAGTACCTC. This chain uses TRBV28 with TRBJ2-5, with a tentative D call TRBD1 (6 bases). Germline CDR1 and CDR2: MDHEN and SYDVKM. The CDR3 is 15 residues long. The V and J ends lost 5 bases and 1 base respectively, with 14 bases between them.

This clonotype was picked up many times. This chain joins TRBV18 and TRBJ1-5, with TRBD1 matching 8 bases. V was clipped by 2 bases and J by 4 bases; unmatched bases: 7. This CDR3 spans 16 amino acids. Per the germline V gene, CDR1 is KGHSH and CDR2 is LQKENI. Here the CDR3 DNA reads TGTGCCAGCTCACCAAGTTACGGACAGGGAAATCAGCCCCAGCATTTT. This encodes CASSPSYGQGNQPQHF.

Notes on this clonotype: It may be a read error: a sequence one base away is much more abundant. The conserved final phenylalanine or tryptophan is absent from the CDR3, which likely points to a read error. The DNA is left out, because the CDR3 cannot be placed on it with certainty; the CDR3 is given as TCRdb lists it. The chain carries TRBV8-2 and TRBJ2-6. TRBV8-2 constitutes a pseudogene. The CDR3 contains 17 residues when both ends are counted. The CDR3 loop reads CGMLSRITQSRANVLTL.